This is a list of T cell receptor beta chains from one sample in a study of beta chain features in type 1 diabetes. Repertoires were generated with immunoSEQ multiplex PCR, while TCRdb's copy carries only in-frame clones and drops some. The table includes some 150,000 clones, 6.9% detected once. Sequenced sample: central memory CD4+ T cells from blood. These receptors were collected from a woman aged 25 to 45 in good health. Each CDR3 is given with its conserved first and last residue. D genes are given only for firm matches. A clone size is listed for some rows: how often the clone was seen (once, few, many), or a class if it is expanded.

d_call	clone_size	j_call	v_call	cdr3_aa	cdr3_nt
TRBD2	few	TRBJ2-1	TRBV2	CASSRDYSSNEQFF	TGTGCCAGCAGCCGGGACTACAGTTCGAATGAGCAGTTCTTC
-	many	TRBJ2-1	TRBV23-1	CASSRRGIEQFF	TGCGCCAGCAGTCGAAGGGGGATTGAGCAGTTCTTC
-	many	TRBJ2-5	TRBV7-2	CASSWELAQQETQYF	TGTGCCAGCAGCTGGGAGTTAGCGCAGCAAGAGACCCAGTACTTC
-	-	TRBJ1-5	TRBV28	CASNSREPQHF	TGTGCCAGCAATAGCAGGGAGCCCCAGCATTTT
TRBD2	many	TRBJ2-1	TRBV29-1	CSVPDLAGVTYNEQFF	TGCAGCGTGCCTGACCTAGCGGGAGTAACCTACAATGAGCAGTTCTTC
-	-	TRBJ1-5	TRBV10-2	CASSGSSLYQPQHF	TGCGCCAGCAGTGGGTCTTCACTATATCAGCCCCAGCATTTT
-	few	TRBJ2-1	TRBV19	CASSTTHSGEQFF	TGTGCCAGTAGTACGACTCACTCTGGTGAGCAGTTCTTC
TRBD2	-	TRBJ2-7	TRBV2	CASSGGRTSYEQYF	TGTGCCAGCAGCGGCGGGAGGACTTCCTACGAGCAGTACTTC
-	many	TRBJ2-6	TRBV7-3	CASSLKDRSSDSGANVLTF	TGTGCCAGCAGCCTCAAAGACAGGTCCTCGGACTCTGGGGCCAACGTCCTGACTTTC
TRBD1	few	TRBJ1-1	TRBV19	CASTRTGMNTEAFF	TGTGCCAGTACGAGGACAGGGATGAACACTGAAGCTTTCTTT
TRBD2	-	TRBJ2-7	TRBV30	CAWSTSGGEQYF	TGTGCCTGGAGTACTTCGGGGGGCGAGCAGTACTTC
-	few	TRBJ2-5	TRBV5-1	CASSLLYQETQYF	TGCGCCAGCAGCCTCCTTTACCAAGAGACCCAGTACTTC
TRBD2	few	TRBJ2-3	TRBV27	CASSFKREITDTQYF	TGTGCCAGCAGTTTTAAGCGGGAGATCACAGATACGCAGTATTTT
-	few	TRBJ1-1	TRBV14	CASSQDFREKSFF	TGTGCCAGCAGCCAAGATTTCCGTGAGAAAAGTTTCTTT
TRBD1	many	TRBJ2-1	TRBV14	CASSQGAGTGASYNEQFF	TGTGCCAGCAGCCAAGGCGCCGGGACAGGGGCTTCCTACAATGAGCAGTTCTTC
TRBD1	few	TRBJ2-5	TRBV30	CAWTSGGVETQYF	TGTGCCTGGACCTCAGGGGGAGTGGAGACCCAGTACTTC
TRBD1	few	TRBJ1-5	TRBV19	CASSPRQGDQPQHF	TGTGCCAGTAGTCCCAGACAGGGCGATCAGCCCCAGCATTTT
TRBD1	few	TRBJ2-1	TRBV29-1	CSVWTGNNEQFF	TGCAGCGTGTGGACAGGCAACAATGAGCAGTTCTTC
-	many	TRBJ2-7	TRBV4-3	CASTLRAGEYEQYF	TGCGCCAGCACCTTACGGGCAGGGGAGTACGAGCAGTACTTC
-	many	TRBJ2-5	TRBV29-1	CSVRQGGETQYF	TGCAGCGTTCGTCAGGGGGGAGAGACCCAGTACTTC
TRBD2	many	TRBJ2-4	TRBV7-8	CASSPSTSGSAKNIQYF	TGTGCCAGCAGCCCATCGACTAGCGGGAGTGCCAAAAACATTCAGTACTTC
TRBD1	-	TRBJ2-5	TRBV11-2	CASSRDRGPETQYF	TGTGCCAGCAGCAGAGACAGGGGCCCAGAGACCCAGTACTTC
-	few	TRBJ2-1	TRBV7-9	CASSLNDGRMTEQFF	TGTGCCAGCAGCTTAAACGACGGGAGAATGACGGAGCAGTTCTTC
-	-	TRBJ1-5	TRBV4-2	CASSQVGGGARGNQPQHF	TGTGCCAGCAGCCAAGTAGGCGGAGGGGCGAGGGGCAATCAGCCCCAGCATTTT
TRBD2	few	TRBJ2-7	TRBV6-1	CASSVLAVTGAYEQYF	TGTGCCAGCAGTGTCCTAGCGGTAACTGGGGCCTACGAGCAGTACTTC
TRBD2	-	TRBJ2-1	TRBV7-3	CASSSKGLAGVRNEQFF	TGTGCCAGCAGCTCGAAGGGACTAGCGGGAGTGAGGAATGAGCAGTTCTTC
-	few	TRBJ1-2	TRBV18	CASSPGTSKSYGYTF	TGTGCCAGCTCACCAGGGACTTCCAAGAGCTACGGCTACACCTTC
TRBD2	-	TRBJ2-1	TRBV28	CASSSGGELAGDRRSYNEQFF	TGTGCCAGCAGTTCCGGGGGCGAACTAGCGGGAGACAGGAGGTCCTACAATGAGCAGTTCTTC
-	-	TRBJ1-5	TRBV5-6	CASSTPNSNQPQHF	TGTGCCAGCAGCACTCCGAATAGCAATCAGCCCCAGCATTTT
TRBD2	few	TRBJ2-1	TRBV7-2	CASSLEASGRFEQFF	TGTGCCAGCAGCTTAGAGGCTAGCGGGAGGTTTGAGCAGTTCTTC
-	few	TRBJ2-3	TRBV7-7	CASSLDLWDTQYF	TGTGCTAGCAGCTTAGATCTATGGGATACGCAGTATTTT
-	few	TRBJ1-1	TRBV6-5	CASSYSLGGNTEAFF	TGTGCCAGCAGTTACTCATTAGGGGGGAACACTGAAGCTTTCTTT
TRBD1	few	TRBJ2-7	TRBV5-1	CASSRDRNYEQYF	TGCGCCAGCAGCCGGGACAGAAACTACGAGCAGTACTTC
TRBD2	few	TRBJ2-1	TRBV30	CAWSELAGAYNEQFF	TGTGCCTGGAGTGAACTAGCGGGAGCCTACAATGAGCAGTTCTTC
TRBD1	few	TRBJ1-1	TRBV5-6	CASSRTGTGGTEAFF	TGTGCCAGCAGCAGGACCGGGACAGGGGGCACTGAAGCTTTCTTT
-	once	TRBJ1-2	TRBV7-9	CASSLERGNGYTF	TGTGCCAGCAGCTTAGAAAGAGGGAATGGCTACACCTTC
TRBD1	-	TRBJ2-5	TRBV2	CASSEIRGQETQYF	TGTGCCAGCAGTGAGATCAGGGGGCAAGAGACCCAGTACTTC
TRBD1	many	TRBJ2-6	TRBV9	CASSVEGTGGNVLTF	TGTGCCAGCAGCGTAGAGGGGACAGGAGGGAACGTCCTGACTTTC
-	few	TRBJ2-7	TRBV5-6	CASSSLEFSYEQYF	TGTGCCAGCAGTTCCCTGGAGTTTTCCTACGAGCAGTACTTC
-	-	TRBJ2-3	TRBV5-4	CASSFEKKDTQYF	TGTGCCAGCAGCTTTGAGAAGAAGGATACGCAGTATTTT
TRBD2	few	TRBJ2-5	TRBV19	CASSIEGGRAFRTQYF	TGTGCCAGTAGTATAGAAGGCGGGAGGGCCTTTCGGACCCAGTACTTC
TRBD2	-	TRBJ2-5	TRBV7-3	CASSFSGNVKETQYF	TGTGCCAGCAGCTTTAGCGGGAATGTGAAAGAGACCCAGTACTTC
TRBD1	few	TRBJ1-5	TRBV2	CASSGTGGSNQPQHF	TGTGCCAGCAGTGGGACAGGGGGCAGCAATCAGCCCCAGCATTTT
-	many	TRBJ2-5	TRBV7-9	CASSPPGTQYF	TGTGCCAGCAGTCCGCCCGGGACCCAGTACTTC
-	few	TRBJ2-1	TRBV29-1	CSVMLTGDHYNEQFF	TGCAGCGTAATGCTCACTGGAGACCATTACAATGAGCAGTTCTTC
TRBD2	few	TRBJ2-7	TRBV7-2	CASSFGGSSYEQYF	TGTGCCAGCAGCTTCGGCGGGAGTTCCTACGAGCAGTACTTC
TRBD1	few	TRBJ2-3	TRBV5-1	CASSRGRDRSTDTQYF	TGCGCCAGCAGCCGAGGCCGGGACAGGAGCACAGATACGCAGTATTTT
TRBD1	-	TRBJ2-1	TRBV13	CASSRTGGFSSYNEQFF	TGTGCCAGCAGCCGGACAGGGGGTTTCAGCTCCTACAATGAGCAGTTCTTC
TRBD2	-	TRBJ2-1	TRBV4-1	CASSQTSGTESPEQFF	TGCGCCAGCAGCCAGACTAGCGGGACTGAATCCCCGGAGCAGTTCTTC
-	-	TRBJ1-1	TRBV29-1	CSVETVAEAFF	TGCAGCGTCGAAACAGTAGCTGAAGCTTTCTTT
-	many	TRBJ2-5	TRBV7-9	CASSTIGRGQETQYF	TGTGCCAGCAGCACAATCGGCCGGGGCCAAGAGACCCAGTACTTC
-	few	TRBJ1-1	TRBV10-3	CAISAAGAGAFF	TGTGCCATCAGTGCGGCAGGGGCAGGAGCTTTCTTT
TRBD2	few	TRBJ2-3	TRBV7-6	CASSLGVSGSNTQYF	TGTGCCAGCAGCTTAGGTGTTAGCGGGAGCAATACGCAGTATTTT
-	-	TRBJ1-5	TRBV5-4	CASSNVAAGDFHQPQHF	TGTGCCAGCAGCAATGTGGCGGCAGGGGATTTCCACCAGCCCCAGCATTTT
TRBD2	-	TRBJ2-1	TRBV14	CASKAGDVYNEQFF	TGTGCCAGCAAGGCGGGAGATGTCTACAATGAGCAGTTCTTC